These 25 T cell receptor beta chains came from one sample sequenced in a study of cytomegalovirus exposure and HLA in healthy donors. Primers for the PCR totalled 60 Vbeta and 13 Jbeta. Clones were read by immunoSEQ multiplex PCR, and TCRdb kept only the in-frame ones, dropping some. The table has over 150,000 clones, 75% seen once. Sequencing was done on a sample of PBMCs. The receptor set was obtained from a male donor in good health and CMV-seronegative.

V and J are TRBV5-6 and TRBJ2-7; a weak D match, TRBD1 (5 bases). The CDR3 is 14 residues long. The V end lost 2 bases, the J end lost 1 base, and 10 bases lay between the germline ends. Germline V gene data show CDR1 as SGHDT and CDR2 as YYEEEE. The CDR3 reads CASSFDRRSYEQYF. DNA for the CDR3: TGTGCCAGCAGCTTTGACAGACGATCCTACGAGCAGTACTTC.

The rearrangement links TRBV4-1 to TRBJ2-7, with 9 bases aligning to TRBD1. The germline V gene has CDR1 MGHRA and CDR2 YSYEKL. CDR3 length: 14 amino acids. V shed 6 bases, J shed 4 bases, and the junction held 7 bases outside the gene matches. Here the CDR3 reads CASSLRDREYEQYF. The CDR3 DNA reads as TGCGCCAGCAGTCTCCGGGACAGGGAGTACGAGCAGTACTTC.

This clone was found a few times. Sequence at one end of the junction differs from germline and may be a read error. CDR3 protein: CSSSLNSFNEQFF. The CDR3 DNA follows: TGTTCCAGCAGCTTAAACTCGTTCAATGAGCAGTTCTTC. The chain carries TRBV7-9 and TRBJ2-1; D call uncertain. The germline V gene has CDR1 SEHNR and CDR2 FQNEAQ (reference sequence). The length of the CDR3 is 13 residues.

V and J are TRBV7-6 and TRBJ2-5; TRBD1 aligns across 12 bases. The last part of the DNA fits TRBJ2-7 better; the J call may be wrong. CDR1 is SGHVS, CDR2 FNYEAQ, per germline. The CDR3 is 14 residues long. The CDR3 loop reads CASSMGQGAVEQYF. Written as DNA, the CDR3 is TGTGCCAGCAGCATGGGACAGGGGGCGGTCGAGCAGTACTTC.

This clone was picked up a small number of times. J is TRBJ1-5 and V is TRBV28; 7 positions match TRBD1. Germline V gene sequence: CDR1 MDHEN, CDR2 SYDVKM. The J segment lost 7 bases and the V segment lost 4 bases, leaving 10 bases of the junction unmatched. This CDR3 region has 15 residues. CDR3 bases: TGTGCCAGCAGTTCACAGGGGATCGGTGAGCAGCCCCAGCATTTT. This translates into CASSSQGIGEQPQHF.

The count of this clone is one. CDR3: CASEETGGYNEQFF. The CDR3 coding sequence is TGTGCCAGCGAGGAAACAGGGGGGTACAATGAGCAGTTCTTC. V usage is TRBV6-6 and J usage is TRBJ2-1, with TRBD1 identical over 8 bases. Trimming cost V 8 bases and J 4 bases; bases outside gene matches: 7. Germline CDR1 reads MNHNY; CDR2 reads SVGAGI (reference sequence). The CDR3 is 14 amino acids.

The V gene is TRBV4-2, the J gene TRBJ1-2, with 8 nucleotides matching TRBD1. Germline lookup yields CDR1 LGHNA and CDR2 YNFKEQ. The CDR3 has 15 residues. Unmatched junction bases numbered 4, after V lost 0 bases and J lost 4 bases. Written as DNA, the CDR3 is TGTGCCAGCAGCCAAGATTCAGGGGGCCTCTATGGCTACACCTTC. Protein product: CASSQDSGGLYGYTF.

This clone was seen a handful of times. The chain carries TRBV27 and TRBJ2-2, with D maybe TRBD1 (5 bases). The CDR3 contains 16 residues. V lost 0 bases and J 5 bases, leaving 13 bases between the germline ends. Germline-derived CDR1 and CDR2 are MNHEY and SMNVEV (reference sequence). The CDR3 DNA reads TGTGCCAGCAGTTTATCGGGGCCAGGATGGACCGGGGAGCTGTTTTTT. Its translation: CASSLSGPGWTGELFF.

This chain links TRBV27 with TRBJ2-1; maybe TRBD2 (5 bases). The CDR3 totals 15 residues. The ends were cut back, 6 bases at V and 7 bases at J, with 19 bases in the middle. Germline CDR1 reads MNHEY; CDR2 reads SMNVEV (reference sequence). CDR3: CASSFRVHPGNEQFF. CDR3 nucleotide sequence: TGTGCCAGCAGCTTTCGGGTTCATCCGGGGAATGAGCAGTTCTTC.

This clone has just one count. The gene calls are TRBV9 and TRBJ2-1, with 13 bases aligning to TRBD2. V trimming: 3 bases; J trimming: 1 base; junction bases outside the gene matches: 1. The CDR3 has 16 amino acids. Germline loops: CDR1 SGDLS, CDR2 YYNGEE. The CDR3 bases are TGTGCCAGCAGCGGGGGACTAGCGGGATCCTACAATGAGCAGTTCTTC. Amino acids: CASSGGLAGSYNEQFF.

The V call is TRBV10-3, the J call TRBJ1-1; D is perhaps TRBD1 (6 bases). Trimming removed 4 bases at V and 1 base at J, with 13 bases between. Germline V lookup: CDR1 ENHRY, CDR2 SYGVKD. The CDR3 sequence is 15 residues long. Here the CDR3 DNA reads TGTGCCATCAGTGGACATGGGGGCCGGAACACTGAAGCTTTCTTT. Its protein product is CAISGHGGRNTEAFF.

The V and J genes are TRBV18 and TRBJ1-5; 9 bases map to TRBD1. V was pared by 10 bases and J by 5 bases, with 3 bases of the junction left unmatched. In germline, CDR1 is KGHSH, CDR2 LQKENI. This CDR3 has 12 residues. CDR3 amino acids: CATRQGDQPQHF. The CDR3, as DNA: TGTGCCACCCGACAGGGGGATCAGCCCCAGCATTTT.

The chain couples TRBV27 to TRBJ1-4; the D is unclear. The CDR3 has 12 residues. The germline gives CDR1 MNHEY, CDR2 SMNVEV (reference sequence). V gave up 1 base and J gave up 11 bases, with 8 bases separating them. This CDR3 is CASSLLANKLFF. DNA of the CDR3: TGTGCCAGCAGTTTATTGGCAAATAAACTGTTTTTT. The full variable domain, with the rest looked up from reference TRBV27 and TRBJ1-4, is EAQVTQNPRYLITVTGKKLTVTCSQNMNHEYMSWYRQDPGLGLRQIYYSMNVEVTDKGDVPEGYKVSRKEKRNFPLILESPSPNQTSLYFCASSLLANKLFFGSGTQLSVL.

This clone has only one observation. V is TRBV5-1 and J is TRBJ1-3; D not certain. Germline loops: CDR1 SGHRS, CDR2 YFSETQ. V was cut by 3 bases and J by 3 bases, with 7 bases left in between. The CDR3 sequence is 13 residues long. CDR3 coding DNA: TGCGCCAGCAGCTCGACACTTGGAAACACCATATATTTT. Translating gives CASSSTLGNTIYF.

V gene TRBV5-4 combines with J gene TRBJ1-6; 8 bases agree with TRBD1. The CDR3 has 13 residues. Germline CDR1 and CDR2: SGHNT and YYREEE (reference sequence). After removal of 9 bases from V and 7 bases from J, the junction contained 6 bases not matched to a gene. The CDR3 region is CATAGQGNSPLHF. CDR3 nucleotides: TGTGCCACCGCTGGACAGGGCAATTCACCCCTCCACTTT.

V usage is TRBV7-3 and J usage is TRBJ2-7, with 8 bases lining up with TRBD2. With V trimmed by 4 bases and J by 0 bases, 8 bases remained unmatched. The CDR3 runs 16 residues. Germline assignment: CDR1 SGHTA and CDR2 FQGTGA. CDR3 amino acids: CASSWGASGHSYEQYF. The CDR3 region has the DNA TGTGCCAGCAGCTGGGGTGCTAGCGGGCACTCCTACGAGCAGTACTTC.

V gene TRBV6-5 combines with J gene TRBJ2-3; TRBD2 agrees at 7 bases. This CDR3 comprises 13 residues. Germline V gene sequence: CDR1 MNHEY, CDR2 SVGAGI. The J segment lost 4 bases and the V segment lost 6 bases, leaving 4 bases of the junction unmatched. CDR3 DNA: TGTGCCAGCAGGGGGGGGTTCGCAGATACGCAGTATTTT. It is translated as CASRGGFADTQYF.

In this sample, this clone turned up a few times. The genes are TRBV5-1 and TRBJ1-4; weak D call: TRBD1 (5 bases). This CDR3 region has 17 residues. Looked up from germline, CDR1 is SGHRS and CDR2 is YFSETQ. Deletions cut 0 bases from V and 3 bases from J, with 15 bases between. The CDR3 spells CASSLVPGHRANEKLFF. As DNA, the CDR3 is TGCGCCAGCAGCTTGGTTCCAGGGCACAGAGCTAATGAAAAACTGTTTTTT.

CDR3 nucleotides: TGTGCCAGCAGTACGACTAGGGCGGGTGAGCAGTTCTTC. Its translation: CASSTTRAGEQFF. The gene calls are TRBV6-5 and TRBJ2-1; D possibly corresponds to TRBD2 (6 bases). CDR3 length: 13 amino acids. Trimming took 5 bases from V and 9 from J, leaving 14 bases between them. Germline values: CDR1 MNHEY, CDR2 SVGAGI.

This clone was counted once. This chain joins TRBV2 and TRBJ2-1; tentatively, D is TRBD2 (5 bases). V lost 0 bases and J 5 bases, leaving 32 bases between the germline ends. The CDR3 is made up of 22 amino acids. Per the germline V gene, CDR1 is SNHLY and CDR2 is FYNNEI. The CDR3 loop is CASSEALRIPGRIRFGHNEQFF. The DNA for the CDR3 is TGTGCCAGCAGTGAAGCGCTGAGGATCCCGGGGAGAATCCGGTTCGGGCACAATGAGCAGTTCTTC.

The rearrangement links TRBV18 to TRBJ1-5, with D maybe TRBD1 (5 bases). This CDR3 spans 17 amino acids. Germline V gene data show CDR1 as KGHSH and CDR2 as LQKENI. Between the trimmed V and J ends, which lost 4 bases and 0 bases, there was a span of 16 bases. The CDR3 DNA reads TGTGCCAGCTCACAATACCCGACAGTCTATAGCAATCAGCCCCAGCATTTT. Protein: CASSQYPTVYSNQPQHF.

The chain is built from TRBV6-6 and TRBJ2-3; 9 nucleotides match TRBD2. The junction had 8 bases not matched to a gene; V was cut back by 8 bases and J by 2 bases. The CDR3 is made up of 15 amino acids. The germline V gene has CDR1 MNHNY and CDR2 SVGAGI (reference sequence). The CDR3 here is CASASSGRNTDTQYF. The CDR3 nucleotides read TGTGCCAGCGCCAGCAGCGGGAGGAACACAGATACGCAGTATTTT.

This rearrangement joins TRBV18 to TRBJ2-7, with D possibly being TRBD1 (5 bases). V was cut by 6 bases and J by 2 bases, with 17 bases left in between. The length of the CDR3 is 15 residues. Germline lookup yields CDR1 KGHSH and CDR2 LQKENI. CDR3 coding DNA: TGTGCCAGCTCCCAAAGCACAGACAGTGCCTACGAGCAGTACTTC. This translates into CASSQSTDSAYEQYF.

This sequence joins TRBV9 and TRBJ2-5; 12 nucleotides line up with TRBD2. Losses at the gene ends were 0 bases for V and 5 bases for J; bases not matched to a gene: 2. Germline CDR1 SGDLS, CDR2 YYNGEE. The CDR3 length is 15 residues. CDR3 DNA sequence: TGTGCCAGCAGCGTAGCTAGCGGGAGGGGGGAGACCCAGTACTTC. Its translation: CASSVASGRGETQYF.

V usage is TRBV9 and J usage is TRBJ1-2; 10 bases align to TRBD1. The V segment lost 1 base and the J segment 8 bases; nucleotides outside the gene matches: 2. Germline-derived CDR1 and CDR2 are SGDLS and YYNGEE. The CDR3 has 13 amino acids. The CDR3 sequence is CASSVRTGGGYTF. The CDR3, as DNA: TGTGCCAGCAGCGTAAGGACAGGGGGAGGCTACACCTTC.